One and the same sample provided the 6 T cell receptor beta chains below, sequenced in a study of CD8 T cells in Susac syndrome. An amount of RNA that ranged from roughly 0.5 to 1 ug was reverse transcribed with random hexamers. One entry per CDR3 protein, called by TCRdb with MiXCR from the immunoSEQ multiplex PCR reads. The sample includes about 180,000 distinct CDR3 sequences, 94% of them seen just once. The sequenced material came from CD4+ T cells from PBMCs. All receptors come from a human donor with Susac syndrome.

This chain links TRBV9 with TRBJ1-1; D is unclear. The germline gives CDR1 SGDLS, CDR2 YYNGEE. Trimming left V 5 bases short and J 5 bases short, with 10 bases between. This CDR3 is built from 12 residues. The DNA for the CDR3 is TGTGCCAGCAGGTCGGATGAGACTGAAGCTTTCTTT. This gives the protein CASRSDETEAFF.

This rearrangement joins TRBV9 to TRBJ2-6; D remains ambiguous. The ends were cut back, 0 bases at V and 4 bases at J, with 11 bases in the middle. The CDR3 consists of 16 residues. Per the germline V gene, CDR1 is SGDLS and CDR2 is YYNGEE. CDR3 residues: CASSVVGGSGANVLTF. For the CDR3, the DNA is TGTGCCAGCAGCGTAGTGGGCGGATCGGGGGCCAACGTCCTGACTTTC.

V usage is TRBV19 and J usage is TRBJ1-2; 8 bases line up with TRBD1. The J segment lost 5 bases and the V segment lost 7 bases, leaving 6 bases of the junction unmatched. CDR3 length: 13 amino acids. Per germline, CDR1 LNHDA and CDR2 SQIVND (reference sequence). CDR3 DNA: TGTGCCAGTATAGAAACAGGGGGTTATGGCTACACCTTC. Translation gives CASIETGGYGYTF.

The rearrangement uses TRBV11-2 and TRBJ2-5; the match to TRBD2 covers 11 bases. V gave up 5 bases and J gave up 1 base; unmatched junction bases: 12. The CDR3 runs to 18 residues. From germline, CDR1 is SGHAT and CDR2 FQNNGV. This CDR3 reads CASSLYRSSGGSQETQYF. CDR3 nucleotide sequence: TGTGCCAGCAGCCTGTATCGATCTAGCGGGGGGAGCCAAGAGACCCAGTACTTC.

V and J are TRBV4-2 and TRBJ2-1, with 11 positions matching TRBD2. Germline V gives CDR1 LGHNA, CDR2 YNFKEQ. The CDR3 length is 15 residues. The ends lost 8 bases at V and 5 bases at J; junction bases unmatched: 8. The DNA of the CDR3 is TGTGCCAGCGGTTACGTACTAGCGGGGGACAATGAGCAGTTCTTC. It specifies CASGYVLAGDNEQFF.

The chain employs TRBV7-2 and TRBJ2-3, with 9 bases that match TRBD2. Germline CDR1 SGHTA, CDR2 FQGNSA. Trimming at V came to 4 bases and at J to 1 base, leaving 6 bases not matched to a gene. This CDR3 is 16 amino acids long. The CDR3 protein is CASSSRSGSGTDTQYF. Written as DNA, the CDR3 is TGTGCCAGCAGCTCACGTAGCGGGAGTGGCACAGATACGCAGTATTTT.